This passage covers 30 T cell receptor beta chains from one sample sequenced in a study of OX40 agonist ivuxolimab in advanced cancers. The repertoire was sequenced with immunoSEQ multiplex PCR; TCRdb's copy has only in-frame clones and lacks some. This repertoire shows about 26,000 clones, around nine tenths found once; its top ten account for less than 25%. This sample comprised CD4+ or CD8+ T cells sorted from blood, obtained in a trial of the OX40 agonist ivuxolimab. Source of these receptors: an adult with an advanced solid tumor such as melanoma, head and neck, liver or kidney cancer.

V gene TRBV13 combines with J gene TRBJ2-5; no clear D. Trimming left V 5 bases short and J 3 bases short, with 10 bases between. Germline V gene sequence: CDR1 PRHDT, CDR2 FYEKMQ (reference sequence). There are 13 residues in the CDR3. The DNA of the CDR3 is TGTGCCAGCAGCCCAGAAAAGGAAGAGACCCAGTACTTC. Translation: CASSPEKEETQYF.

The chain couples TRBV6-6 to TRBJ2-5; 8 bases line up with TRBD1. This CDR3 spans 15 amino acids. Germline assignment: CDR1 MNHNY and CDR2 SVGAGI (reference sequence). After removal of 6 bases from V and 5 bases from J, the junction contained 11 bases not matched to a gene. The chain's CDR3 is CASSPGQGGTETQYF. CDR3 in DNA: TGTGCCAGCAGCCCCGGACAGGGCGGGACGGAGACCCAGTACTTC.

For the CDR3, the DNA is TGTGCCAGCAGCTTGCTTCTAGCGGGGGGGCTCTCCGAGCAGTACTTC. Protein sequence: CASSLLLAGGLSEQYF. This chain links TRBV5-6 with TRBJ2-7; 12 bases map to TRBD2. There are 16 residues in the CDR3. CDR1 and CDR2 from the germline V gene are SGHDT and YYEEEE. Losses at the gene ends were 1 base for V and 6 bases for J; bases not matched to a gene: 8.

This clone was recorded once. The rearrangement uses TRBV5-6 and TRBJ1-1; D possibly corresponds to TRBD1 (5 bases). The CDR3 totals 14 residues. The germline gives CDR1 SGHDT, CDR2 YYEEEE. Between the trimmed V and J ends, which lost 4 bases and 6 bases, there was a span of 16 bases. CDR3 protein: CASSPAAGSAEAFF. CDR3 nucleotide sequence: TGTGCCAGCAGCCCCGCTGCAGGGAGCGCTGAAGCTTTCTTT.

V gene TRBV29-1 combines with J gene TRBJ1-2; tentatively, D is TRBD1 (5 bases). Trimming removed 7 bases from V and 4 bases from J, with 10 bases in between. CDR1 is SQVTM, CDR2 ANQGSEA, per germline. The CDR3 sequence is 11 residues long. The CDR3 coding sequence is TGCAGCGGTCGGGACTCCTATGGCTACACCTTC. Encoded protein: CSGRDSYGYTF. The variable domain in full, completed from reference TRBV29-1 and TRBJ1-2, reads SAVISQKPSRDICQRGTSLTIQCQVDSQVTMMFWYRQQPGQSLTLIATANQGSEATYESGFVIDKFPISRPNLTFSTLTVSNMSPEDSSIYLCSGRDSYGYTFGSGTRLTVV.

V and J are TRBV27 and TRBJ2-1, with 10 bases identical to TRBD2. The length of the CDR3 is 15 residues. The germline V gene has CDR1 MNHEY and CDR2 SMNVEV (reference sequence). Trimming at V came to 5 bases and at J to 4 bases, leaving 5 bases not matched to a gene. CDR3 coding DNA: TGTGCCAGCAGTAAAGGACTAGCGGCTTACAATGAGCAGTTCTTC. Translating gives CASSKGLAAYNEQFF.

The table lists this clone with a few counts. The chain has TRBV27 and TRBJ2-1; 9 nucleotides line up with TRBD2. In germline, CDR1 is MNHEY, CDR2 SMNVEV (reference sequence). V dropped 5 bases and J dropped 4; count of bases not matched to a gene: 0. The CDR3 is 13 amino acids. The CDR3 here is CASSLAGYNEQFF. Here the CDR3 DNA reads TGTGCCAGCAGTCTAGCGGGATACAATGAGCAGTTCTTC.

V gene TRBV7-9 combines with J gene TRBJ2-4, with D possibly TRBD1 on 5 matching bases. Trimming took off 5 bases at V and 5 bases at J, with 10 bases between the two ends. Germline assignment: CDR1 SEHNR and CDR2 FQNEAQ (reference sequence). The CDR3 is 13 residues long. CDR3 nucleotide sequence: TGTGCCAGCAGCCCCCGCAGGGAAAACATTCAGTACTTC. Translation: CASSPRRENIQYF.

This sequence joins TRBV4-1 and TRBJ2-2; 7 nucleotides align to TRBD1. The germline gives CDR1 MGHRA, CDR2 YSYEKL. This CDR3 region has 15 residues. J lost 0 bases, V lost 2 bases, and 0 bases had no gene match. The CDR3 loop reads CASSQQGANTGELFF. CDR3 sequence (DNA): TGCGCCAGCAGCCAACAGGGGGCGAACACCGGGGAGCTGTTTTTT.

The rearrangement joins TRBV28 to TRBJ2-1; D is perhaps TRBD2 (5 bases). The CDR3 extends over 11 amino acids. CDR1 MDHEN and CDR2 SYDVKM come from the germline V gene. With 2 bases removed from V and 9 bases from J, the gap between germline ends came to 5 bases. The CDR3 DNA reads as TGTGCCAGCAGTTTAGGGAGTGAGCAGTTCTTC. It encodes CASSLGSEQFF.

This chain joins TRBV9 and TRBJ2-1; 8 positions match TRBD2. Germline V gene lookup returns CDR1 SGDLS and CDR2 YYNGEE. This CDR3 region has 15 residues. V gave up 5 bases and J gave up 0 bases; unmatched junction bases: 4. The DNA of the CDR3 is TGTGCCAGCAGGTCAAGCGGGAGCTCCTACAATGAGCAGTTCTTC. Its translation: CASRSSGSSYNEQFF.

The chain is built from TRBV27 and TRBJ2-7, with D unclear. Between the trimmed V and J ends, which lost 4 bases and 7 bases, there was a span of 8 bases. The CDR3 sequence is 11 residues long. Germline CDR1 and CDR2: MNHEY and SMNVEV (reference sequence). DNA of the CDR3: TGTGCCAGCAGTTACGGGTGGGAGCAGTACTTC. It translates to CASSYGWEQYF.

V usage is TRBV28 and J usage is TRBJ2-1; 8 bases line up with TRBD1. The V gene end was trimmed by 8 bases and the J gene end by 4 bases; junction bases not matched to a gene: 7. From germline, CDR1 is MDHEN and CDR2 SYDVKM. The CDR3 is made up of 14 amino acids. The CDR3, as DNA: TGTGCCAGCGCTAAACAGGGGGAATACAATGAGCAGTTCTTC. Amino acids: CASAKQGEYNEQFF. Full variable domain (remainder filled in from reference TRBV28 and TRBJ2-1): DVKVTQSSRYLVKRTGEKVFLECVQDMDHENMFWYRQDPGLGLRLIYFSYDVKMKEKGDIPEGYSVSREKKERFSLILESASTNQTSMYLCASAKQGEYNEQFFGPGTRLTVL.

The chain links TRBV2 to TRBJ2-1, with TRBD2 matching 9 bases. V dropped 3 bases and J dropped 10; count of bases not matched to a gene: 7. The CDR3 is made up of 14 amino acids. CDR1 is SNHLY, CDR2 FYNNEI, per germline. The CDR3 is CASSDASGAPEQFF. The CDR3 nucleotides read TGTGCCAGCAGTGACGCTAGCGGGGCACCCGAGCAGTTCTTC.

The chain combines TRBV7-3 with TRBJ2-1; the match to TRBD1 covers 10 bases. Looked up from germline, CDR1 is SGHTA and CDR2 is FQGTGA. The J segment lost 8 bases and the V segment lost 5 bases, leaving 9 bases of the junction unmatched. The length of the CDR3 is 15 residues. CDR3 residues: CASSPTGTGDHEQFF. CDR3 in DNA: TGTGCCAGCAGCCCAACCGGGACAGGGGATCATGAGCAGTTCTTC.

The chain has TRBV14 and TRBJ2-5; D is perhaps TRBD2 (6 bases). The length of the CDR3 is 14 residues. Germline V gene data show CDR1 as SGHDN and CDR2 as FVKESK. V lost 4 bases to trimming and J lost 5 bases, with 14 bases between them. CDR3 sequence: CASSLGSGGETQYF. In DNA, the CDR3 is TGTGCCAGCAGCCTAGGTAGCGGCGGGGAGACCCAGTACTTC.

This chain connects TRBV7-8 to TRBJ2-3; 15 bases are shared with TRBD2. Germline V gene lookup returns CDR1 SGHVS and CDR2 FQNEAQ. The V gene end was trimmed by 2 bases and the J gene end by 2 bases; junction bases not matched to a gene: 8. The CDR3 consists of 19 residues. CDR3 sequence reads: CASSLSEGLAGGYTDTQYF. CDR3 nucleotide sequence: TGTGCCAGCAGCTTATCGGAGGGACTAGCGGGGGGATACACAGATACGCAGTATTTT. The full variable domain, rest sourced from reference TRBV7-8 and TRBJ2-3, is GAGVSQSPRYKVAKRGQDVALRCDPISGHVSLFWYQQALGQGPEFLTYFQNEAQLDKSGLPSDRFFAERPEGSVSTLKIQRTQQEDSAVYLCASSLSEGLAGGYTDTQYFGPGTRLTVL.

This clone showed up just once. This sequence joins TRBV7-6 and TRBJ2-5; D is uncertain. The J call may be mistaken, given a closer DNA end match to TRBJ2-7. CDR3 size: 13 residues. Germline values: CDR1 SGHVS, CDR2 FNYEAQ. In nucleotides, the CDR3 is TGTGCCAGCAGCTTAGCATATATGAACGAGCAGTACTTC. Encoded protein: CASSLAYMNEQYF.

This chain uses TRBV11-2 with TRBJ2-7; D gene unclear. The CDR3 is 15 residues long. V dropped 0 bases and J dropped 3 bases, with 12 bases sitting between them. From germline, CDR1 is SGHAT and CDR2 FQNNGV. The DNA for the CDR3 is TGTGCCAGCAGCTTAGATATCGGATCTAACTACGAGCAGTACTTC. Protein: CASSLDIGSNYEQYF.

In this sample, this clone is large (0.1 to 1%). This sequence joins TRBV7-3 and TRBJ2-2; 9 bases are a match to TRBD2. The CDR3 has 15 amino acids. In germline, CDR1 is SGHTA, CDR2 FQGTGA. Trimming at V came to 5 bases and at J to 6 bases, leaving 7 bases not matched to a gene. The CDR3 reads CASSHSGGLAGELFF. The CDR3 DNA reads as TGTGCCAGCAGCCATAGCGGGGGCCTGGCCGGGGAGCTGTTTTTT.

The V gene is TRBV27, the J gene TRBJ1-1; D is unclear. V dropped 2 bases and J dropped 0 bases, with 7 bases sitting between them. Germline CDR1 and CDR2: MNHEY and SMNVEV (reference sequence). The CDR3 runs to 14 residues. The CDR3 region is CASSLGVMNTEAFF. The CDR3, as DNA: TGTGCCAGCAGTTTAGGGGTAATGAACACTGAAGCTTTCTTT.

The V call is TRBV7-9, the J call TRBJ2-1, with D possibly matching TRBD2 (6 bases). V dropped 3 bases and J dropped 0 bases, with 12 bases sitting between them. The CDR3 is 16 residues long. The germline CDR1 and CDR2 sequences are SEHNR and FQNEAQ (reference sequence). DNA for the CDR3: TGTGCCAGCAGCTTTCCCGGGGGTAGCTCCTACAATGAGCAGTTCTTC. It yields the protein CASSFPGGSSYNEQFF. Based on the CDR3 plus reference TRBV7-9 and TRBJ2-1, the full variable domain is DTGVSQNPRHKITKRGQNVTFRCDPISEHNRLYWYRQTLGQGPEFLTYFQNEAQLEKSRLLSDRFSAERPKGSFSTLEIQRTEQGDSAMYLCASSFPGGSSYNEQFFGPGTRLTVL.

The chain is built from TRBV30 and TRBJ1-5; the D is unclear. The V gene's germline CDR1 is GTSNPN and CDR2 SVGIG (reference sequence). Trimming pared 0 bases from V and 7 bases from J, leaving 13 bases between. CDR3 length equals 14 residues. CDR3 amino acids: CAWSVWSGKQPQHF. In DNA, the CDR3 is TGTGCCTGGAGTGTATGGAGTGGTAAACAGCCCCAGCATTTT. Using reference TRBV30 and TRBJ1-5 for the parts outside the CDR3, the full variable domain is SQTIHQWPATLVQPVGSPLSLECTVEGTSNPNLYWYRQAAGRGLQLLFYSVGIGQISSEVPQNLSASRPQDRQFILSSKKLLLSDSGFYLCAWSVWSGKQPQHFGDGTRLSIL.

V gene TRBV20-1 combines with J gene TRBJ1-2; weak D call: TRBD1 (5 bases). Germline V lookup: CDR1 DFQATT, CDR2 SNEGSKA (reference sequence). Between the trimmed V and J ends, which lost 5 bases and 5 bases, there was a span of 6 bases. The CDR3 length is 10 residues. CDR3 DNA sequence: TGCAGTGCTGACAGTTATGGCTACACCTTC. Protein sequence: CSADSYGYTF.

The J gene is TRBJ2-7, the V gene TRBV6-1, with 10 bases identical to TRBD1. The CDR3 extends over 15 amino acids. V shed 5 bases, J shed 2 bases, and the junction held 6 bases outside the gene matches. Germline CDR1 reads MNHNS; CDR2 reads SASEGT. In nucleotides, the CDR3 is TGTGCCAGCAGTTGGGGACAGGGGTTGACCTACGAGCAGTACTTC. This translates into CASSWGQGLTYEQYF.

This clone was found once. This rearrangement joins TRBV19 to TRBJ1-5; 10 bases agree with TRBD1. Trimming at V came to 10 bases and at J to 5 bases, leaving 8 bases not matched to a gene. The germline CDR1 and CDR2 sequences are LNHDA and SQIVND (reference sequence). CDR3 length: 14 residues. CDR3 DNA: TGTGCCACCGATCCGACAGGGGGCTATCAGCCCCAGCATTTT. Protein sequence: CATDPTGGYQPQHF. The variable domain in full, with the rest retrieved from reference TRBV19 and TRBJ1-5, is DGGITQSPKYLFRKEGQNVTLSCEQNLNHDAMYWYRQDPGQGLRLIYYSQIVNDFQKGDIAEGYSVSREKKESFPLTVTSAQKNPTAFYLCATDPTGGYQPQHFGDGTRLSIL.

This chain connects TRBV19 to TRBJ2-3; the match to TRBD1 covers 7 bases. The length of the CDR3 is 15 residues. Germline CDR1 reads LNHDA; CDR2 reads SQIVND (reference sequence). V shed 5 bases, J shed 0 bases, and the junction held 5 bases outside the gene matches. CDR3 amino acids: CASSDGTASTDTQYF. The CDR3 DNA reads as TGTGCCAGTAGTGACGGGACAGCCAGCACAGATACGCAGTATTTT.

There are a few counts of this clone. The V and J genes are TRBV4-2 and TRBJ2-7, with 7 bases that match TRBD1. Germline V gene data show CDR1 as LGHNA and CDR2 as YNFKEQ. The CDR3 spans 16 residues. J lost 1 base, V lost 0 bases, and 6 bases had no gene match. The chain's CDR3 is CASSQDPGQISYEQYF. CDR3 DNA sequence: TGTGCCAGCAGCCAAGATCCGGGACAGATATCCTACGAGCAGTACTTC.

This clone was picked up one time. V gene TRBV19 combines with J gene TRBJ2-1; TRBD2 matches 8 bases. Unmatched junction bases numbered 4, after V lost 5 bases and J lost 1 base. The CDR3 has 15 amino acids. Germline V lookup: CDR1 LNHDA, CDR2 SQIVND (reference sequence). The CDR3 loop is CASSPLAGSYNEQFF. The CDR3 region has the DNA TGTGCCAGTAGTCCTTTAGCGGGATCCTACAATGAGCAGTTCTTC. The complete variable domain, with remaining parts taken from reference TRBV19 and TRBJ2-1, reads DGGITQSPKYLFRKEGQNVTLSCEQNLNHDAMYWYRQDPGQGLRLIYYSQIVNDFQKGDIAEGYSVSREKKESFPLTVTSAQKNPTAFYLCASSPLAGSYNEQFFGPGTRLTVL.

This chain links TRBV25-1 with TRBJ1-2; 9 nucleotides agree with TRBD1. The CDR3 length is 13 residues. Germline values: CDR1 MGHDK, CDR2 SYGVNS. V dropped 7 bases and J dropped 3; count of bases not matched to a gene: 3. This CDR3 reads CASTTGGDYGYTF. CDR3 DNA sequence: TGTGCCAGCACGACAGGGGGGGACTATGGCTACACCTTC.